Following are 5 T cell receptor beta chains from one sample sequenced in a study of control samples from healthy donors and cancer patients (TCRdb year 2020). Receptors were amplified or captured by the immunoSEQ multiplex PCR assay. The clones in this table, taken by TCRdb from immuneACCESS, are in-frame only. Not every clone is retained; where verified, under half of the shortfall comes from an unresolved V gene, and the cause of the rest is unknown. The sample table holds roughly 88,000 clones, of which 90% to 95% were seen once. The top ten constitute about 16% of the sample. Sequenced: blood. The receptors shown here come from a man aged 45 to 65 in good health.

The CDR3 DNA reads TGTGCCAGTAGTATGGGAAGCACCGGGTATGGCTACACCTTC. Residues: CASSMGSTGYGYTF. This chain connects TRBV19 to TRBJ1-2; D is unclear. The ends were cut back, 3 bases at V and 5 bases at J, with 13 bases in the middle. The CDR3 length is 14 residues. Germline V CDR1 and CDR2: LNHDA, SQIVND (reference sequence). Full variable domain (missing parts from reference TRBV19 and TRBJ1-2): DGGITQSPKYLFRKEGQNVTLSCEQNLNHDAMYWYRQDPGQGLRLIYYSQIVNDFQKGDIAEGYSVSREKKESFPLTVTSAQKNPTAFYLCASSMGSTGYGYTFGSGTRLTVV.

The V call is TRBV6-5, the J call TRBJ1-5; 7 bases fit TRBD1. CDR3 length: 14 residues. In germline, CDR1 is MNHEY, CDR2 SVGAGI. Losses at the gene ends were 5 bases for V and 6 bases for J; bases not matched to a gene: 7. The CDR3 coding sequence is TGTGCCAGCAGTCAACAGGGGTGGGGTCAGCCCCAGCATTTT. Its protein product is CASSQQGWGQPQHF.

This sequence joins TRBV5-5 and TRBJ1-2; no definite D call. Trimming removed 0 bases from V and 4 bases from J, with 13 bases in between. The CDR3 runs 15 residues. The germline CDR1 and CDR2 sequences are SGHKS and YYEKEE (reference sequence). For the CDR3, the DNA is TGTGCCAGCAGCTTGGGAACCGCTGAGCTCTATGGCTACACCTTC. Amino acids: CASSLGTAELYGYTF. Looking up the rest from reference TRBV5-5 and TRBJ1-2 gives the full variable domain: DAGVTQSPTHLIKTRGQQVTLRCSPISGHKSVSWYQQVLGQGPQFIFQYYEKEERGRGNFPDRFSARQFPNYSSELNVNALLLGDSALYLCASSLGTAELYGYTFGSGTRLTVV.

This clone has a handful of counts. The chain carries TRBV11-1 and TRBJ2-7; the D is unclear. The germline V gene has CDR1 SGHAT and CDR2 FQDESV (reference sequence). This CDR3 comprises 15 residues. V was clipped by 2 bases and J by 1 base, with 12 bases between them. In DNA form, the CDR3 reads TGTGCCAGCAGCTTAAACCCCACTGTGTCCTACGAGCAGTACTTC. As protein: CASSLNPTVSYEQYF. Complete variable domain (other parts from reference TRBV11-1 and TRBJ2-7): EAEVAQSPRYKITEKSQAVAFWCDPISGHATLYWYRQILGQGPELLVQFQDESVVDDSQLPKDRFSAERLKGVDSTLKIQPAELGDSAMYLCASSLNPTVSYEQYFGPGTRLTVT.

The rearrangement uses TRBV6-2 or TRBV6-3 and TRBJ1-6, with D possibly matching TRBD1 (5 bases). Germline CDR1 reads MNHEY; CDR2 reads SVGEGT. Deletions cut 0 bases from V and 11 bases from J, with 14 bases between. The CDR3 consists of 15 residues. CDR3 protein: CASSYSGGGSTPLHF. CDR3 DNA sequence: TGTGCCAGCAGTTACTCGGGTGGGGGATCGACACCCCTCCACTTT.